This T cell receptor (beta chain) was sequenced during a study of T cells in Graves' hyperthyroidism and ophthalmopathy (dated by TCRdb to the late 2010s). For context, the study as a whole: Peripheral blood samples were taken at initial diagnosis, before any treatment was given. TCR V-J signatures able to tell the groups apart were searched for in a discovery cohort of about a hundred patients, of whom more than 40 had Graves' ophthalmopathy and roughly 59 had stable Graves' hyperthyroidism. Prospective prediction of ophthalmopathy was tested in an independent validation cohort of 18 to 20 hyperthyroidism patients and 15 to 17 patients who later progressed to ophthalmopathy. For training and testing, the roughly 97 patients in the discovery cohort were randomly divided in a 7:3 ratio. In about six Graves' hyperthyroidism patients, the study also compared T-cell repertoires from thyroid tissue with T-cell repertoires from blood. Once sampling was done, hyperthyroidism patients were given methimazole at a starting dose of 30 mg daily, whereas ophthalmopathy patients were given high-dose intravenous methylprednisolone. TCR Vbeta CDR3 sequencing of around 130 peripheral blood samples (43 ophthalmopathy, 75 hyperthyroidism and some 17 progressor patients) is reported in the paper. General study outcomes and caveats: Blood samples also contained most of the expanded thyroid clonotypes (frequency above 0.001), which suggests that blood repertoires may reflect thyroid immune responses. In validation, the model predicted progression to ophthalmopathy a median of approximately 6.6 months before onset, with roughly 70% sensitivity and more than 72% specificity. No statistical method was used to set the sample size in advance, and investigators knew the group allocation. Ophthalmopathy was separated from stable hyperthyroidism by a 13 V-J signature model, with roughly 88% sensitivity and around 81% specificity obtained in cross-validation and 80%/75% obtained in testing.

The cysteine opens and the phenylalanine closes a CDR3 of 14 amino acids. Only the CDR3 part of the read is kept: 42 bases, read in frame from the first base. V trim: 8 bases; J trim: 4 bases; unmatched bases: 5. As encoded in the germline V gene, CDR1 is MNHNS while CDR2 is SASEGT. TCR beta CDR3 regions were amplified from RNA transcripts. A first-round RT-PCR of the TCR CDR3 used the HTBI primer set with the Qiagen OneStep RT-PCR kit. The libraries were constructed in a second round of multiplex PCR and then size-selected and purified. Paired-end sequencing of the libraries was performed with 100 bp reads on an Illumina HiSeq2000. As for the original processing: SOAPnuke was used to process the raw data, throwing out any read that contained adapters or uncalled bases, had a mean Phred below 15, or lacked an exact constant-primer or identifier match. COPE v1.2.5 was used to merge the high-quality paired reads, and each unique nucleotide sequence was defined as a clonotype. Clonotypes were aligned to IMGT TRBV, TRBD and TRBJ reference segments using MiTCR v1.1. Analysis was restricted to V-J combinations with a frequency above 0.0001, which covered 99.2% of repertoires. A TCS score was defined as the ratio of F50 (clonal expansion) to E x V (chaos), with BLOSUM62-based TCRdist applied between CDR3 peptides within each V-J. Welch's t-statistics and random forest reduced roughly 530 V-J features to 13, which were used in a naive Bayes classifier (R e1071). TCRdb itself trimmed the public reads at Q25 with fastp, ran MiXCR and retained productive beta chains. Here each entry gathers all rows of one CDR3 protein and keeps the most common genes and DNA. The V and J calls follow TCRdb's processing rather than the paper's. This sample comprises under 350,000 distinct CDR3 sequences, roughly 13% of them detected only once. The ten largest clones take up approximately 7.9% of the sample.

This clonotype was recorded at least ten times. It lacks a known antigen. The sample holds no much larger clone one base away, and base qualities are not on file. Graves' hyperthyroidism was defined as stable when no progression to ophthalmopathy occurred over 18 months of follow-up. Hyperthyroidism patients were newly diagnosed, had a disease duration of under 2 months, and were aged 18 to 65 years. The study excluded patients with uncontrolled infections, other autoimmune diseases, pregnancy or lactation. Diagnoses were established on the basis of clinical symptoms, serum thyroxine and TRAb, thyroid ultrasound, and orbital computed tomography. Ficoll-Paque density gradient centrifugation was used to isolate PBMCs from around 10 ml of fresh peripheral blood. Total RNA was extracted with Trizol reagent, and quality was checked on an Agilent 2100 Bioanalyzer.

Recombination connected TRBV6-1 to TRBJ1-1, and TRBD1 matches 12 of the central bases. The sequencing sample was made of blood. The clonotype comes from a woman aged 40 to 50 with Graves' hyperthyroidism. This receptor carries the CDR3 CASGDRGRSTEAFF. The bases are TGTGCCAGCGGGGACAGGGGGCGGTCCACTGAAGCTTTCTTT.